This T cell receptor beta chain derives from a study of blood T cell repertoires in COVID-19. The method was immunoSEQ multiplex PCR; TCRdb's version includes in-frame clones alone and lacks a portion of them. The sample records roughly 180,000 clones, approximately 82% being singletons. Germline V gene sequence: CDR1 LGHDT, CDR2 YNNKEL (reference sequence). The CDR3 has 15 residues. V lost 4 bases and J lost 2, with 14 bases in between. This clone was seen only a few times. The V call is TRBV3-1 (or the pseudogene TRBV3-2), the J call TRBJ1-2, with D perhaps matching TRBD1 (5 bases). The clonotype was recovered from a woman older than 75 with active or convalescent COVID-19. Sequenced sample: peripheral blood. CDR3 DNA sequence: TGTGCCAGCAGCCGGGCAGGGCGACCCAACTATGGCTACACCTTC. Its protein is CASSRAGRPNYGYTF.